This is a list of T cell receptor beta chains from one sample in a study of control samples from healthy donors and cancer patients. The protocol was immunoSEQ multiplex PCR, while the TCRdb copy is restricted to in-frame clones and leaves out a portion. The sample contains about 130,000 clones, just over 90% of which appear only once. Sequenced: PBMCs. The source of these receptors is a man aged 50 or older with head and neck cancer. Both conserved end residues are part of each CDR3. The D gene is left open where the match is weak. Some rows mark clone size as missing; the rest say once, few, many or name a class of expanded clone.

CDR3: CASSHLIRGRGKVYGYTF
DNA: TGCGCCAGCAGCCACCTTATCCGTGGCAGGGGGAAAGTCTATGGCTACACCTTC
V: TRBV4-1
size: NA
J: TRBJ1-2
D: TRBD1

CDR3: CASDMWSSEAFF
DNA: TGTGCCTCTGACATGTGGTCTTCTGAAGCTTTCTTT
V: TRBV30
size: NA
J: TRBJ1-1
D: NA

CDR3: CASSQEQTGPNQPQHF
DNA: TGCGCCAGCAGCCAGGAGCAGACAGGGCCAAATCAGCCCCAGCATTTT
V: TRBV4-3
size: NA
J: TRBJ1-5
D: TRBD1

CDR3: CASKDRTGSEKLFF
DNA: TGTGCCAGCAAAGATCGGACAGGGTCTGAAAAACTGTTTTTT
V: TRBV2
size: NA
J: TRBJ1-4
D: TRBD1

CDR3: CASSLAGGGYTF
DNA: TGTGCCAGCAGCTTAGCAGGAGGCGGCTACACCTTC
V: TRBV7-2
size: once
J: TRBJ1-2
D: NA

CDR3: CSGPRQDTQYF
DNA: TGCAGTGGTCCGAGGCAGGATACGCAGTATTTT
V: TRBV20-1
size: NA
J: TRBJ2-3
D: NA

CDR3: CASSDDPVAAFF
DNA: TGTGCCAGCAGTGACGACCCCGTGGCAGCTTTCTTT
V: TRBV2
size: few
J: TRBJ1-1
D: NA

CDR3: CASSPVGQGRFTEAFF
DNA: TGTGCCAGCTCTCCCGTTGGACAGGGGAGGTTCACTGAAGCTTTCTTT
V: TRBV18
size: NA
J: TRBJ1-1
D: TRBD1

CDR3: CASSLVGATNEKLFF
DNA: TGCGCCAGCAGCTTGGTTGGGGCAACTAATGAAAAACTGTTTTTT
V: TRBV5-1
size: NA
J: TRBJ1-4
D: NA

CDR3: CASSLGGSGANVLTF
DNA: TGCGCCAGCAGCTTGGGTGGCTCTGGGGCCAACGTCCTGACTTTC
V: TRBV5-1
size: NA
J: TRBJ2-6
D: NA

CDR3: CASSSGLVETQYF
DNA: TGCGCCAGCAGCTCCGGACTAGTGGAGACCCAGTACTTC
V: TRBV5-1
size: NA
J: TRBJ2-5
D: TRBD2

CDR3: CASSVRTGNTEAFF
DNA: TGTGCCAGCAGCGTTAGGACGGGTAACACTGAAGCTTTCTTT
V: TRBV7-9
size: NA
J: TRBJ1-1
D: NA

CDR3: CASSLYGGGAKEQYF
DNA: TGTGCCAGCAGCTTGTATGGCGGGGGGGCGAAAGAGCAGTACTTC
V: TRBV5-6
size: NA
J: TRBJ2-7
D: TRBD2

CDR3: CASSDAAEVYSNQPQHF
DNA: TGTGCCAGCAGTGACGCTGCTGAGGTCTATAGCAATCAGCCCCAGCATTTT
V: TRBV6-1
size: NA
J: TRBJ1-5
D: NA

CDR3: CASTPGSGVGPDTQYF
DNA: TGTGCCAGCACCCCGGGGAGCGGGGTGGGGCCAGATACGCAGTATTTT
V: TRBV2
size: NA
J: TRBJ2-3
D: TRBD2

CDR3: CASSLQGAPYYEQYF
DNA: TGTGCCAGCAGTCTACAGGGGGCACCCTACTACGAGCAGTACTTC
V: TRBV2
size: NA
J: TRBJ2-7
D: TRBD1

CDR3: CASSFQDSYEQYF
DNA: TGTGCCAGCAGCTTTCAGGACAGCTACGAGCAGTACTTC
V: TRBV7-8
size: NA
J: TRBJ2-7
D: NA

CDR3: CASSLFWGTEAFF
DNA: TGTGCCAGCAGTTTATTCTGGGGCACTGAAGCTTTCTTT
V: TRBV27
size: NA
J: TRBJ1-1
D: NA

CDR3: CASSISTNYGYTF
DNA: TGTGCCAGCAGCATCAGTACCAACTATGGCTACACCTTC
V: TRBV9
size: NA
J: TRBJ1-2
D: NA

CDR3: CATSTRMNTEAFF
DNA: TGTGCCACCAGCACCAGGATGAACACTGAAGCTTTCTTT
V: TRBV15
size: NA
J: TRBJ1-1
D: NA

CDR3: CASSSHPNTEAFF
DNA: TGTGCCAGCAGCTCACACCCAAACACTGAAGCTTTCTTT
V: TRBV4-2
size: once
J: TRBJ1-1
D: NA

CDR3: CASSFPTAGTEAFF
DNA: TGTGCCAGCAGCTTCCCCACCGCGGGCACTGAAGCTTTCTTT
V: TRBV5-6
size: NA
J: TRBJ1-1
D: NA

CDR3: CASRAGTGAVNTEAFF
DNA: TGTGCCAGCAGGGCCGGGACAGGGGCCGTGAACACTGAAGCTTTCTTT
V: TRBV6-6
size: NA
J: TRBJ1-1
D: TRBD1

CDR3: CASSVGEGHNEQFF
DNA: TGTGCCAGCAGCGTAGGGGAAGGGCACAATGAGCAGTTCTTC
V: TRBV6-5
size: once
J: TRBJ2-1
D: NA

CDR3: CASSLEPGGYEQYF
DNA: TGTGCCAGCAGCTTAGAGCCGGGGGGCTACGAGCAGTACTTC
V: TRBV11-2
size: NA
J: TRBJ2-7
D: TRBD2

CDR3: CASTQAPGGALSYNEQFF
DNA: TGTGCCAGCACCCAGGCTCCCGGGGGGGCCCTCTCCTACAATGAGCAGTTCTTC
V: TRBV27
size: once
J: TRBJ2-1
D: TRBD2

CDR3: CSAPYYGYTF
DNA: TGCAGTGCTCCTTACTATGGCTACACCTTC
V: TRBV20-1
size: few
J: TRBJ1-2
D: NA

CDR3: CASSLEVLNEQYF
DNA: TGTGCCAGCAGCTTGGAGGTCCTCAACGAGCAGTACTTC
V: TRBV5-8
size: few
J: TRBJ2-7
D: NA

CDR3: CASAGLAGYNEQFF
DNA: TGTGCCAGCGCGGGACTAGCGGGCTACAATGAGCAGTTCTTC
V: TRBV13
size: NA
J: TRBJ2-1
D: TRBD2

CDR3: CASSFRDGYGYTF
DNA: TGTGCCAGCAGCTTCCGGGACGGCTATGGCTACACCTTC
V: TRBV7-9
size: NA
J: TRBJ1-2
D: NA

CDR3: CASTLSKNSNQPQHF
DNA: TGTGCCAGCACCCTCAGCAAAAATAGCAATCAGCCCCAGCATTTT
V: TRBV6-5
size: NA
J: TRBJ1-5
D: NA

CDR3: CAISVEGGQPQHF
DNA: TGTGCCATCAGTGTAGAGGGAGGTCAGCCCCAGCATTTT
V: TRBV10-3
size: NA
J: TRBJ1-5
D: NA

CDR3: CSVAQGRDEKLFF
DNA: TGCAGCGTTGCCCAGGGCCGGGATGAAAAACTGTTTTTT
V: TRBV29-1
size: once
J: TRBJ1-4
D: NA

CDR3: CASSLAIHPDTQYF
DNA: TGTGCCAGCAGCTTAGCTATCCATCCAGATACGCAGTATTTT
V: TRBV7-6
size: once
J: TRBJ2-3
D: NA

CDR3: CASFQIGQGVTEAFF
DNA: TGTGCCAGTTTTCAGATAGGGCAGGGGGTCACTGAAGCTTTCTTT
V: TRBV19
size: NA
J: TRBJ1-1
D: TRBD1

CDR3: CASSPERPEQETQYF
DNA: TGCGCCAGCAGCCCCGAAAGGCCAGAACAAGAGACCCAGTACTTC
V: TRBV4-3
size: NA
J: TRBJ2-5
D: NA

CDR3: CASSSSYEQYF
DNA: TGTGCCAGCAGCTCCTCCTACGAGCAGTACTTC
V: TRBV12-3/TRBV12-4
size: once
J: TRBJ2-7
D: NA

CDR3: CAWSRQGRGRRSPEAFF
DNA: TGTGCCTGGAGTAGGCAGGGGCGCGGTCGGAGATCCCCTGAAGCTTTCTTT
V: TRBV30
size: NA
J: TRBJ1-1
D: NA

CDR3: CASSLGTSDEQYF
DNA: TGTGCCAGCAGTCTGGGGACTTCTGACGAGCAGTACTTC
V: TRBV12-3/TRBV12-4
size: NA
J: TRBJ2-7
D: NA

CDR3: CASSVDRVEQYF
DNA: TGTGCCAGTAGTGTCGACAGGGTCGAGCAGTACTTC
V: TRBV19
size: NA
J: TRBJ2-7
D: TRBD1

CDR3: CASSTGTKGNYGYTF
DNA: TGTGCCAGCAGTACCGGGACAAAAGGGAACTATGGCTACACCTTC
V: TRBV28
size: NA
J: TRBJ1-2
D: NA

CDR3: CASSSPSGTDSYEQYF
DNA: TGTGCCAGCAGTTCCCCTTCCGGGACAGACTCCTACGAGCAGTACTTC
V: TRBV28
size: NA
J: TRBJ2-7
D: TRBD1

CDR3: CASSREGRGNQPQHF
DNA: TGTGCCAGCAGTCGCGAGGGCAGGGGGAATCAGCCCCAGCATTTT
V: TRBV6-5
size: NA
J: TRBJ1-5
D: TRBD1

CDR3: CASSTSTGGVGEKLFF
DNA: TGTGCCAGTAGTACGAGTACAGGGGGCGTCGGTGAAAAACTGTTTTTT
V: TRBV19
size: NA
J: TRBJ1-4
D: TRBD1

CDR3: CASSPTGDRGKSEAFF
DNA: TGTGCCAGCAGCCCAACTGGGGACAGGGGAAAGTCTGAAGCTTTCTTT
V: TRBV7-3
size: NA
J: TRBJ1-1
D: TRBD1

CDR3: CASSQGTGNEKLFF
DNA: TGTGCCAGCAGCCAAGGGACAGGGAATGAAAAACTGTTTTTT
V: TRBV3-1/TRBV3-2
size: NA
J: TRBJ1-4
D: TRBD1

CDR3: CASSLSATGELFF
DNA: TGTGCCAGCAGTTTATCAGCCACCGGGGAGCTGTTTTTT
V: TRBV27
size: NA
J: TRBJ2-2
D: NA

CDR3: CSVADGLLGNQPQHF
DNA: TGCAGCGTTGCGGATGGCCTCTTGGGCAATCAGCCCCAGCATTTT
V: TRBV29-1
size: NA
J: TRBJ1-5
D: NA